The source of this T cell receptor beta chain is a study of T-cell reconstitution after alpha-beta-depleted transplantation in children. This clonotype was found many times. Using unique molecular identifiers, the investigators prepared the TCRbeta library. Each CDR3 protein gets one entry after TCRdb re-called the PCR reads with MiXCR. Of about 610,000 distinct CDR3 sequences in the sample, about 11% were seen once. The CDR3 extends over 12 amino acids. The V gene's germline CDR1 is SGHDT and CDR2 YYEEEE. The V segment lost 4 bases and the J segment 9 bases; nucleotides outside the gene matches: 6. This sample comprised PBMCs from the stem cell graft donor, obtained from the stem cell graft. This chain uses TRBV5-6 with TRBJ2-7, with 8 bases matching TRBD1. This TCR was sampled from a human donor who donated a stem cell graft to a child with acute myeloid leukemia. The CDR3 spells CASSLGQGWQYF. Written as DNA, the CDR3 is TGTGCCAGCAGCCTAGGACAGGGATGGCAGTACTTC.